Presented here are 3 T cell receptor beta chains from one specimen sequenced in a study of response to subunit inactivated influenza vaccine. TCRdb reprocessed the RT-PCR reads via MiXCR and lists one record per CDR3 protein. The sample consists of roughly 630,000 distinct CDR3 sequences, approximately 14% of them appearing once. This specimen was PBMCs from blood, taken less than 15 days before vaccination. The receptors originated from a man over 45 who received an inactivated influenza vaccine.

CDR3: CSAPRGLSSTDTQYF. DNA of the CDR3: TGCAGTGCCCCTCGGGGCCTCTCTAGCACAGATACGCAGTATTTT. The rearrangement joins TRBV20-1 to TRBJ2-3; D might be TRBD1 or TRBD2, each matching 5 bases. The germline V gene has CDR1 DFQATT and CDR2 SNEGSKA (reference sequence). The CDR3 consists of 15 residues. V gave up 6 bases and J gave up 0 bases, with 16 bases separating them.

In this sample, this clonotype turned up a few times. CDR3 DNA: TGTGCCAGCAACCTAGCGGGAGTTATGTACGAGCAGTACTTC. Amino acids: CASNLAGVMYEQYF. The rearrangement joins TRBV6-2 or TRBV6-3 to TRBJ2-7; 10 nucleotides line up with TRBD2. V shed 7 bases and J 4 bases; nucleotides not matched to a gene: 7. From germline, CDR1 is MNHEY and CDR2 SVGEGT. CDR3 length: 14 residues.

The chain carries TRBV7-2 and TRBJ2-3; D unresolved. Trimming stripped 5 bases from V and 4 bases from J, with 7 bases between. This CDR3 has 12 amino acids. Germline CDR1 and CDR2: SGHTA and FQGNSA. CDR3 nucleotide sequence: TGTGCCAGCAGCCCCAACGCAGATACGCAGTATTTT. Protein sequence: CASSPNADTQYF.